The rows below give T cell receptor beta chains drawn from one sample of a study of blood T cell repertoires in COVID-19. The table came from immunoSEQ multiplex PCR; TCRdb's copy has only in-frame clones and leaves some out. Of a few hundred thousand clones listed, around nine tenths are singletons. What was sequenced was peripheral blood. All receptors come from a man aged 60 to 75 with acute or convalescent COVID-19. Each CDR3 is given with its conserved first and last residue. A D gene is named only where the DNA matches it firmly. Only some rows state a clone size, as once, few, many or a class for expanded clones.

TRBV9	TRBJ1-1	-	-	TGTGCCAGCAGCGTAGATGAGGGAATGAACACTGAAGCTTTCTTT	CASSVDEGMNTEAFF
TRBV5-1	TRBJ2-7	-	TRBD1	TGCGCCAGCAGCTTGGGAGGGGGCCTAGTCCACGAGCAGTACTTC	CASSLGGGLVHEQYF
TRBV15	TRBJ2-2	-	TRBD2	TGTGCCACCAGCAGAGATCACCCCGGGACTACCACCGGGGAGCTGTTTTTT	CATSRDHPGTTTGELFF
TRBV5-1	TRBJ2-7	once	-	TGCGCCAGCAGCCCGAGCGGAGCTTCCTACGAGCAGTACTTC	CASSPSGASYEQYF
TRBV5-5	TRBJ1-6	-	-	TGTGCCAGCCTTGCGGGGACTACCTCCTATAATTCACCCCTCCACTTT	CASLAGTTSYNSPLHF
TRBV9	TRBJ1-2	-	-	TGTGCCAGCAGCGGGACAAGGGGAGGCTACACCTTC	CASSGTRGGYTF
TRBV7-9	TRBJ2-7	-	TRBD1	TGTGCCAGCGCCCTTCGACAGGGCGACGAGCAGTACTTC	CASALRQGDEQYF
TRBV7-3	TRBJ2-7	-	-	TGTGCCAGCAGCCGCGAGTTCGGAGACCCCCCTCGGGAGCAGTACTTC	CASSREFGDPPREQYF
TRBV5-1	TRBJ1-1	-	-	TGCGCCAGCAGCTTGCTATCACCACAGGGAAGTTGGAACACTGAAGCTTTCTTT	CASSLLSPQGSWNTEAFF
TRBV4-3	TRBJ2-7	-	TRBD1	TGCGCCAGCAGCCGACAGGGATACGAGCAGTACTTC	CASSRQGYEQYF
TRBV28	TRBJ1-1	-	TRBD1	TGTGCCAGCAGTTTAATAGGGGGCTGGGACACTGAAGCTTTCTTT	CASSLIGGWDTEAFF
TRBV28	TRBJ2-7	-	-	TGTGCCAGCAGTTTAGACAGGAGCCGTATGGTGCAGTACTTC	CASSLDRSRMVQYF
TRBV24-1	TRBJ1-1	-	TRBD1	TGTGCCACCAGTGCCCGGGACAGGGGGCTAGACACTGAAGCTTTCTTT	CATSARDRGLDTEAFF
TRBV7-9	TRBJ1-1	-	TRBD1	TGTGCCAGCAGCGTAACCCAGGGGGCGGGTACTGAAGCTTTCTTT	CASSVTQGAGTEAFF
TRBV6-5	TRBJ1-2	-	TRBD1	TGTGCCAGCAGTAGGGGACAGGGGTATGGCTACACCTTC	CASSRGQGYGYTF
TRBV29-1	TRBJ1-2	-	TRBD1	TGCAGCGTCCTGGGACAGGGGATATATGGCTACACCTTC	CSVLGQGIYGYTF
TRBV11-2	TRBJ2-7	few	-	TGTGCCAGCAGCTTAGGGCGGGCTTCCTACGAGCAGTACTTC	CASSLGRASYEQYF
TRBV28	TRBJ2-5	-	TRBD1	TGTGCCAGCAGTTTAAGGTGGACAGGGTTCGCCCGTCAAGAGACCCAGTACTTC	CASSLRWTGFARQETQYF
TRBV18	TRBJ1-1	few	-	TGTGCCAGCTCACGCAGGAAAGACACTGAAGCTTTCTTT	CASSRRKDTEAFF
TRBV25-1	TRBJ1-5	-	-	TGTGCCAGCAGCGCACGTTTCTCCGAGACCCAGCATTTT	CASSARFSETQHF
TRBV7-3	TRBJ2-2	-	TRBD1	TGTGCCAGCAGCCCCGGGACAGGGGTTACCGGGGAGCTGTTTTTT	CASSPGTGVTGELFF
TRBV7-2	TRBJ2-3	-	-	TGTGCCAGCAGCTTAGATGGGGGCCCTAGCACAGATACGCAGTATTTT	CASSLDGGPSTDTQYF
TRBV6-6	TRBJ2-3	-	-	TGTGCCAGCAGTTACGCGACATCGACAGATACGCAGTATTTT	CASSYATSTDTQYF
TRBV6-6	TRBJ1-2	-	TRBD1	TGTGCCAGCAGTCGAGTAGGGGGCGCCCGAAACTATGGCTACACCTTC	CASSRVGGARNYGYTF
TRBV11-2	TRBJ2-7	-	TRBD2	TGTGCCCCGACTACGGGGGGACTAGCGTACGAGCAGTACTTC	CAPTTGGLAYEQYF
TRBV7-2	TRBJ1-2	-	TRBD1	TGTGCCAGCAGCGAACCGACAGGGACCGGCTACACCTTC	CASSEPTGTGYTF
TRBV11-1	TRBJ2-7	-	TRBD2	TGTGCCACCACGCGGGGGGCCTTGGGCGAGCAGTACTTC	CATTRGALGEQYF
TRBV6-5	TRBJ1-5	-	TRBD1	TGTGCCAGCAGTTACAAGGGACAGCTTAATCAGCCCCAGCATTTT	CASSYKGQLNQPQHF
TRBV15	TRBJ1-4	-	-	TGTGCCACCAGCAGAGAAGGGGGGAGGGGTGAAAAACTGTTTTTT	CATSREGGRGEKLFF
TRBV7-6	TRBJ2-7	-	TRBD2	TGTGCCAGCAGCCCCGACGGGGGGGCAGGGCAGTACTTC	CASSPDGGAGQYF
TRBV19	TRBJ1-3	-	-	TGTGCCAGTAGTATATCTCCCGGGATCTCTGGAAACACCATATATTTT	CASSISPGISGNTIYF
TRBV13	TRBJ1-2	-	TRBD1	TGTGCCAGCAGCTTACAGGGACAGGGAACTAGGGGCTACACCTTC	CASSLQGQGTRGYTF
TRBV9	TRBJ1-5	-	-	TGTGCCAGCAGCGTAGGAGGAGAAGTAGGTCAGCCCCAGCATTTT	CASSVGGEVGQPQHF
TRBV9	TRBJ1-6	-	TRBD1	TGTGCCAGCAGCGCCCGGGACAGGGGCCGTGGGAGCTATTCACCCCTCCACTTT	CASSARDRGRGSYSPLHF
TRBV6-6	TRBJ2-1	-	TRBD1	TGTGCCAGCCGGGACAGGGTCAGAGACAATGAGCAGTTCTTC	CASRDRVRDNEQFF
TRBV5-1	TRBJ2-7	-	-	TGCGCCAGCAGCTCCGAGAGGGATTGGAAATACGAGCAGTACTTC	CASSSERDWKYEQYF
TRBV9	TRBJ1-2	-	TRBD1	TGTGCCAGCAGCGTGGGACAGGGGGGAGGCTACACCTTC	CASSVGQGGGYTF
TRBV15	TRBJ1-4	-	TRBD1	TGTGCCACCAGCAGAGGACGGGACAGCCGAGGGAATGAAAAACTGTTTTTT	CATSRGRDSRGNEKLFF
TRBV7-8	TRBJ2-5	once	-	TGTGCCAGCAGCTACGGAGAGACCCAGTACTTC	CASSYGETQYF
TRBV27	TRBJ2-3	-	TRBD2	TGTGCCAGCAGTCGCCTCGGACTAGCGGGGAAGAACCCCACAGATACGCAGTATTTT	CASSRLGLAGKNPTDTQYF
TRBV29-1	TRBJ1-2	-	TRBD1	TGCAGCGTTGACAGAGACAGGGGGTCGGGCTACACCTTC	CSVDRDRGSGYTF
TRBV29-1	TRBJ1-2	-	TRBD1	TGCAGAGCAGAATCTGCGACAGGGAGCGGCTACACCTTC	CRAESATGSGYTF
TRBV27	TRBJ1-2	-	-	TGTGCCAGCAGAATGACTGCCAGGGGCCCCCACTATGGCTACACCTTC	CASRMTARGPHYGYTF
TRBV29-1	TRBJ2-7	once	TRBD2	TGCAGCGCCAGCGGGGGGGCCTACGAGCAGTACTTC	CSASGGAYEQYF
TRBV19	TRBJ1-5	-	TRBD1	TGTGCCAGTACCAGGGACAGGGGGCGCAATCAGCCCCAGCATTTT	CASTRDRGRNQPQHF
TRBV27	TRBJ1-4	many	TRBD1	TGTGCCAGCGGGGGCCGGGACAGGGTTGAAAAACTGTTTTTT	CASGGRDRVEKLFF
TRBV30	TRBJ1-3	-	TRBD1	TGTGCCTGGGGAGGACAGGGATCTGGAAACACCATATATTTT	CAWGGQGSGNTIYF
TRBV2	TRBJ2-2	-	-	TGTGCCAGCCGAGAGGAGAACACCGGGGAGCTGTTTTTT	CASREENTGELFF
TRBV24-1	TRBJ2-2	-	-	TGTGCCACCAGTGACCGAGCCACCGGGGAGCTGTTTTTT	CATSDRATGELFF
TRBV28	TRBJ2-2	-	-	TGTGCCAGCAGTTTTCTAGCGAACACCGGGGAGCTGTTTTTT	CASSFLANTGELFF
TRBV7-2	TRBJ1-1	-	-	TGTGCCAGCACCCAAACGGTGGGGCTGAACACTGAAGCTTTCTTT	CASTQTVGLNTEAFF
TRBV19	TRBJ2-2	-	-	TGTGCCAGTAGTATAAGGGGGACCGGGGAGCTGTTTTTT	CASSIRGTGELFF
TRBV18	TRBJ1-4	-	-	TGTGCCAGCTCACCCGCCGACAGGCTCAGGGGTGAAAAACTGTTTTTT	CASSPADRLRGEKLFF
TRBV6-1	TRBJ2-7	-	-	TGTGCCAGCAGTGAGGCGGGGCCCGAGTACGAGCAGTACTTC	CASSEAGPEYEQYF
TRBV19	TRBJ1-2	-	TRBD1	TGTGCCAGTAGTATCCGGGACAGCACCTATGGCTACACCTTC	CASSIRDSTYGYTF